The present entry profiles one T cell receptor (beta chain) with its context. This clonotype was found many times. Its antigen is not yet known. Base qualities are not provided; no much larger clone lies one nucleotide away. This sample stems from a study of T cells in Graves' hyperthyroidism and ophthalmopathy (dated by TCRdb to between 2019 and 2020). In terms of the full investigation: Peripheral blood was collected at initial diagnosis, before any treatment. The roughly 100 discovery patients were randomly divided into training and test sets at a 7:3 ratio. An independent validation cohort of fewer than 20 hyperthyroidism patients and about 16 patients who later progressed to ophthalmopathy tested prospective prediction of ophthalmopathy. The paper describes TCR Vbeta CDR3 sequencing of 140 or so peripheral blood samples, made up of 43 ophthalmopathy patients, around 78 hyperthyroidism patients and some 17 progressor patients. After blood sampling, hyperthyroidism patients were treated with methimazole at a starting dose of 30 mg daily, and ophthalmopathy patients were treated with high-dose intravenous methylprednisolone. The study also compared thyroid tissue and blood T-cell repertoires from roughly 6 Graves' hyperthyroidism patients. A discovery cohort of roughly 100 patients, 43 with Graves' ophthalmopathy and 57 with stable Graves' hyperthyroidism, was used to find distinguishing TCR V-J signatures. What the study reported, not specific to this receptor: No statistical method was used to set the sample size in advance, and investigators knew the group allocation. Blood samples also contained most of the expanded thyroid clonotypes (frequency above 0.001), which suggests that blood repertoires may reflect thyroid immune responses. In validation, the model predicted progression to ophthalmopathy with over 60% sensitivity and 72.22% specificity, a median of approximately 6.7 months before onset. A model built on a 13 V-J signature distinguished ophthalmopathy from stable hyperthyroidism, reaching about 89% sensitivity and around 81% specificity in cross-validation and 80%/75% in testing.

TCR beta CDR3 regions were amplified from RNA transcripts. The first round of RT-PCR for the TCR CDR3 was performed with the HTBI primer set and the Qiagen OneStep RT-PCR kit. A second multiplex PCR round built the libraries, followed by size selection and purification. The libraries were sequenced on an Illumina HiSeq2000 using paired-end 100 bp reads. The authors' analysis ran thus. SOAPnuke was used to process the raw data, with reads discarded if the reads contained adapters or uncalled bases, had a mean Phred below 15, or lacked an exact constant-primer or identifier match. COPE v1.2.5 was used to merge the high-quality paired reads, and each unique nucleotide sequence was defined as a clonotype. MiTCR v1.1 was used to align the clonotypes against IMGT TRBV, TRBD and TRBJ reference segments. The analysis included only V-J combinations with a frequency above 0.0001, which together covered over 98% of the repertoires. The TCS score was defined as F50 (clonal expansion) divided by E x V (chaos), with BLOSUM62-based TCRdist calculated between CDR3 peptides within each V-J. Welch's t-statistics and random forest reduced 514 V-J features to around 14, which were used in a naive Bayes classifier (R e1071). Using fastp at Q25 and MiXCR, TCRdb reprocessed the public reads and kept productive beta chains. CDR3 protein duplicates are merged, each entry listing the most common genes and DNA. The V and J calls were not made by the authors but by TCRdb's processing. This sample lists some 650,000 distinct CDR3 sequences; 15% to 20% were detected once. The ten largest clones add up to around 3.5% of the sample.

The CDR3, from cysteine to phenylalanine, totals 14 residues. Just the 42-base CDR3 DNA is kept, in frame starting at base 1. The germline V gene supplies CDR1 SGHAT and CDR2 FQNNGV. V sheds 1 base and J sheds 5 bases, leaving 11 bases between their ends. Ophthalmopathy patients had moderately to severely active disease, Clinical Activity Score of at least 3, NOSPECS grade of at least 4, and duration under 3 months. The study excluded patients with uncontrolled infections, other autoimmune diseases, pregnancy or lactation. Diagnoses were established on the basis of clinical symptoms, serum thyroxine and TRAb, thyroid ultrasound, and orbital computed tomography. PBMCs were isolated from about 9.2 ml of fresh peripheral blood by Ficoll-Paque density gradient centrifugation. Total RNA was extracted using Trizol reagent, and RNA quality was assessed on an Agilent 2100 Bioanalyzer.

Source material: blood. The sequence derives from a woman between 40 and 55 years old with Graves' ophthalmopathy. The rearrangement combines TRBV11-2 with TRBJ2-5; the D gene cannot be resolved reliably. The sequenced DNA: TGTGCCAGCAGCTTAGTTGTCAGCTTGGAGACCCAGTACTTC. Its protein product is CASSLVVSLETQYF.